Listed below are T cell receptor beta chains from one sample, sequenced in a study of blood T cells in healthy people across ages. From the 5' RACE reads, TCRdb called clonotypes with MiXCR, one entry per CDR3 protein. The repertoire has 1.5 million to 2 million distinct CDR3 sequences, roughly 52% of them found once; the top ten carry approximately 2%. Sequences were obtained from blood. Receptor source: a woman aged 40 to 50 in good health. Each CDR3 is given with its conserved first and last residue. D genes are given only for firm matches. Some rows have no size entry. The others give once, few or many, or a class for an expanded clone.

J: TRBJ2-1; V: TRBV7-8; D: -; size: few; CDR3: CASSLDFGGVSSYNEQFF; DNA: TGTGCCAGCAGCTTAGACTTCGGAGGGGTTAGCTCCTACAATGAGCAGTTCTTC
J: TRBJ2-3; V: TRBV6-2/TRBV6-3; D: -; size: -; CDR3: CASSYVDPDTQYF; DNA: TGTGCCAGCAGTTACGTAGATCCAGATACGCAGTATTTT
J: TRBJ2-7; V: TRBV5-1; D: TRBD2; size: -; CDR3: CASSLLAGVDEQYF; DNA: TGCGCCAGCAGCTTGTTAGCGGGGGTCGACGAGCAGTACTTC
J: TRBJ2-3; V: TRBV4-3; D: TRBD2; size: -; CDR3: CASSQGTSGGAIDTQYF; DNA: TGCGCCAGCAGCCAAGGGACTAGCGGGGGGGCGATAGATACGCAGTATTTT
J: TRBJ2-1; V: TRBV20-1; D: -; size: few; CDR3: CSVAVDSLEQFF; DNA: TGCAGTGTCGCGGTTGACAGCCTGGAGCAGTTCTTC
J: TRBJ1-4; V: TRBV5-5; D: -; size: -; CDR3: CASSFTSGYEKLFF; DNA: TGTGCCAGCAGCTTTACATCAGGGTATGAAAAACTGTTTTTT
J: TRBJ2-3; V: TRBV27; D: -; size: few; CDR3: CASSRIPGGTDTQYF; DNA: TGTGCCAGCAGCCGCATCCCAGGGGGCACAGATACGCAGTATTTT
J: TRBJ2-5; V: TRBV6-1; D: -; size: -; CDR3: CASRADLVIGQYF; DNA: TGTGCCAGCAGGGCAGATCTTGTAATTGGGCAGTACTTC
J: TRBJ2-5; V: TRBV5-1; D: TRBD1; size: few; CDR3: CASSIRGQGAEETQYF; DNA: TGCGCCAGCAGCATACGGGGACAGGGGGCTGAAGAGACCCAGTACTTC
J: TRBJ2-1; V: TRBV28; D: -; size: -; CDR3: CASSLNLGWGPNFDEQFF; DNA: TGTGCCAGCAGTTTAAATCTAGGATGGGGACCCAATTTCGATGAGCAGTTCTTC
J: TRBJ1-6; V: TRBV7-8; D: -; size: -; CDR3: CASSLPGVGPHGDSPLHF; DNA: TGTGCCAGCAGCTTACCAGGGGTGGGGCCCCACGGAGATTCACCCCTCCACTTT
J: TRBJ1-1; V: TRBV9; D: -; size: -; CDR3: CASSVGADNEAFF; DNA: TGTGCCAGCAGCGTAGGAGCAGACAACGAAGCTTTCTTT
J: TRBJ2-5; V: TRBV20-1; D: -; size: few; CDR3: CSARVGLPRGTQYF; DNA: TGCAGTGCTAGAGTTGGTCTGCCAAGAGGGACCCAGTACTTC
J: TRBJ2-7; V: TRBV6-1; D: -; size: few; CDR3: CASSPAVVTYEQYF; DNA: TGTGCCAGCAGTCCAGCGGTAGTTACCTACGAGCAGTACTTC
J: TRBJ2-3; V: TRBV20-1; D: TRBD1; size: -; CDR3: CSAWDRGRDTQYF; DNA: TGCAGTGCTTGGGACAGGGGGAGGGATACGCAGTATTTT
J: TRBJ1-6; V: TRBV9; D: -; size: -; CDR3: CASSVATAVNSPLHF; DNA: TGTGCCAGCAGCGTAGCAACAGCCGTGAATTCACCCCTCCACTTT
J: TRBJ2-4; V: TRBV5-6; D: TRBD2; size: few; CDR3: CASSSGASGREQYF; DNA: TGTGCCAGCAGCTCCGGGGCGTCTGGGAGGGAGCAGTACTTC
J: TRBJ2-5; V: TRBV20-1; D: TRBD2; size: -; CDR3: CSARVLTSIPTYNEQYF; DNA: TGCAGTGCTAGAGTCCTGACTAGCATCCCAACGTACAATGAGCAGTACTTC
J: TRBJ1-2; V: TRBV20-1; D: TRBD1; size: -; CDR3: CSANTGTGFDGYTF; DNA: TGCAGTGCTAATACCGGGACAGGGTTTGATGGCTACACCTTC
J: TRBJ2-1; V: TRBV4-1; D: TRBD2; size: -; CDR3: CASSQEAGGPSEQFF; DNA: TGCGCCAGCAGCCAAGAGGCGGGGGGGCCAAGTGAGCAGTTCTTC
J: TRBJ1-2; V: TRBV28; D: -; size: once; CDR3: CASSPPQVPAGYTF; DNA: TGTGCCAGCAGTCCCCCCCAGGTCCCCGCGGGCTACACCTTC
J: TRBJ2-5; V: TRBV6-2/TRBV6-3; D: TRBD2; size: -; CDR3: CASSPQVAGLGETQYF; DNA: TGTGCCAGCAGTCCACAAGTAGCGGGGCTGGGGGAGACCCAGTACTTC
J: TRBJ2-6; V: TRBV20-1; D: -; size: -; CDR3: CSARPGAGANVLTF; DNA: TGCAGTGCTAGACCCGGGGCTGGGGCCAACGTCCTGACTTTC
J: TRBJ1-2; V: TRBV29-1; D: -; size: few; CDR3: CSVGLDMSVYGYTF; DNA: TGCAGCGTTGGTCTGGACATGTCGGTCTATGGCTACACCTTC
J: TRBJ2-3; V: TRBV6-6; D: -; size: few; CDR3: CASSYPQDTQYF; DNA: TGTGCCAGCAGTTACCCGCAAGATACGCAGTATTTT
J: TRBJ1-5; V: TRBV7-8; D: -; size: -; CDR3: CASSLNRVTNSNQPQHF; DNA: TGTGCCAGCAGCTTAAACAGGGTGACGAATAGCAATCAGCCCCAGCATTTT
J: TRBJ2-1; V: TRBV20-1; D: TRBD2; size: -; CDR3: CSASPGLAGMNEQFF; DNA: TGCAGTGCTAGCCCCGGACTAGCGGGGATGAATGAGCAGTTCTTC
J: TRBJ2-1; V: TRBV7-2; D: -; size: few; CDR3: CASSLKTGPGVEQFF; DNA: TGTGCCAGCAGCTTAAAGACAGGTCCGGGGGTAGAGCAGTTCTTC
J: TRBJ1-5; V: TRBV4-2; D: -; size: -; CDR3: CASSQDTTNPNQPQHF; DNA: TGTGCCAGCAGCCAAGATACAACGAACCCCAATCAGCCCCAGCATTTT
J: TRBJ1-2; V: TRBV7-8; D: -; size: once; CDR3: CASSLSHRSDDYGYTF; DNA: TGTGCCAGCAGCTTATCCCACCGCAGCGACGACTATGGCTACACCTTC
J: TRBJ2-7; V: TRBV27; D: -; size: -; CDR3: CASSRTNNYEQYF; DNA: TGTGCCAGCAGTCGGACCAACAACTACGAGCAGTACTTC
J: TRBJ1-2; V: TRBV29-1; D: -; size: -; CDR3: CSVEEYCYTF; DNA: TGCAGCGTTGAAGAGTATTGCTACACCTTC
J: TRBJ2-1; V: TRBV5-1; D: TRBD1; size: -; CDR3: CASSATGGQYNEQFF; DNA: TGCGCCAGCAGCGCGACAGGGGGCCAATACAATGAGCAGTTCTTC
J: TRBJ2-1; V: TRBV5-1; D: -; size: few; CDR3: CASSLSTGGDEQFF; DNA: TGCGCCAGCAGCTTGTCTACGGGGGGCGATGAGCAGTTCTTC
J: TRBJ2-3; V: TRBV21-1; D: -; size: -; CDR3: CASTDRGKITDTQYF; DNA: TGTGCCAGCACAGACAGGGGAAAGATCACAGATACGCAGTATTTT